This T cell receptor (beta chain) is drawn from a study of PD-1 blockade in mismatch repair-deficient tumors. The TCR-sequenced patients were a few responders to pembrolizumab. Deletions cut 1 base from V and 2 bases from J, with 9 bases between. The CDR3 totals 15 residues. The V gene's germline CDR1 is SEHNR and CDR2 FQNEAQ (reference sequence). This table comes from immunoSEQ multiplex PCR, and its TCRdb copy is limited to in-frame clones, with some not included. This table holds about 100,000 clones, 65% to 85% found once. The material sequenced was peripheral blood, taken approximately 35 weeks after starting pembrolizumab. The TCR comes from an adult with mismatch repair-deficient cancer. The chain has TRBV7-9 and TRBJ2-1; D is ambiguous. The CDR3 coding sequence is TGTGCCAGCAGCTTAGTTGGGTTTACCTACAATGAGCAGTTCTTC. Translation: CASSLVGFTYNEQFF.